The 25 T cell receptor beta chains below come from one sample, sequenced in a study of blood T cell repertoires in COVID-19. Profiling relied on immunoSEQ multiplex PCR, and the TCRdb table lists in-frame clones only, not all of them. The sample records nearly 110,000 clones, roughly 90% being singletons. What was sequenced was peripheral blood. These receptors were collected from a man in his forties with active or convalescent COVID-19.

The chain recombines TRBV28 with TRBJ1-6; D might be TRBD1 (6 bases). The V and J ends lost 6 bases and 4 bases respectively, with 13 bases between them. This CDR3 has 15 amino acids. Germline CDR1 and CDR2: MDHEN and SYDVKM. DNA for the CDR3: TGTGCCAGCAGCTCAGGGGCCTTTTATAATTCACCCCTCCACTTT. Translating gives CASSSGAFYNSPLHF.

This clone was seen once. V gene TRBV2 combines with J gene TRBJ1-5, with TRBD1 as a possible D gene (6 bases). This CDR3 spans 14 amino acids. Germline assignment: CDR1 SNHLY and CDR2 FYNNEI. Trimming shortened V by 6 bases and J by 2 bases, and 11 bases separated the two germline ends. The CDR3 reads CASSETGGNQPQHF. Written as DNA, the CDR3 is TGTGCCAGCAGCGAGACAGGTGGCAATCAGCCCCAGCATTTT.

This chain links TRBV7-6 with TRBJ1-2, with D maybe TRBD1 (6 bases). In germline, CDR1 is SGHVS, CDR2 FNYEAQ. The CDR3 loop spans 13 amino acids. Deletions cut 2 bases from V and 6 bases from J, with 10 bases between. The CDR3 DNA reads TGTGCCAGCAGCTTAAGCCAGGGGAATGGCTACACCTTC. Residues: CASSLSQGNGYTF.

The CDR3 DNA sequence: TGTGCCAGCAGTTTACAGGGGGCTGGGGCCAACGTCCTGACTTTC. It translates to CASSLQGAGANVLTF. The rearrangement links TRBV28 to TRBJ2-6, with TRBD1 matching 7 bases. This CDR3 comprises 15 residues. The trim removed 2 bases at V and 2 bases at J, leaving 0 bases unmatched. Germline loops: CDR1 MDHEN, CDR2 SYDVKM. The variable domain in full, completed from reference TRBV28 and TRBJ2-6, reads DVKVTQSSRYLVKRTGEKVFLECVQDMDHENMFWYRQDPGLGLRLIYFSYDVKMKEKGDIPEGYSVSREKKERFSLILESASTNQTSMYLCASSLQGAGANVLTFGAGSRLTVL.

The genes are TRBV12-3 or TRBV12-4 and TRBJ2-2, with D uncertain. The ends were cut back, 2 bases at V and 6 bases at J, with 7 bases in the middle. CDR3 length: 13 amino acids. The CDR3 DNA reads as TGTGCCAGCAGTTTACCCATTCCCGGGGAGCTGTTTTTT. The encoded protein is CASSLPIPGELFF.

The chain employs TRBV30 and TRBJ1-2; 7 nucleotides line up with TRBD1. The CDR3 loop spans 13 amino acids. V lost 6 bases and J lost 0; bases outside the gene matches: 4. Germline CDR1 and CDR2: GTSNPN and SVGIG (reference sequence). CDR3 nucleotides: TGTGCCTGTACAGGGGTAGCTAACTATGGCTACACCTTC. Translation gives CACTGVANYGYTF.

The genes are TRBV29-1 and TRBJ2-7, with TRBD2 matching 7 bases. The CDR3 is 11 residues long. Germline-derived CDR1 and CDR2 are SQVTM and ANQGSEA. V trimming: 4 bases; J trimming: 5 bases; junction bases outside the gene matches: 2. The CDR3 loop is CSVAGGDEQYF. The CDR3 bases are TGCAGCGTTGCTGGGGGGGACGAGCAGTACTTC.

J is TRBJ2-1 and V is TRBV4-2; D perhaps matches TRBD2 (5 bases). There are 14 residues in the CDR3. Germline loops: CDR1 LGHNA, CDR2 YNFKEQ. V lost 4 bases, J lost 8 bases, and 15 bases lay in between. The CDR3 DNA reads as TGTGCCAGCAGCCCAAGCCTACTAGGCGATGAGCAGTTCTTC. Encoded protein: CASSPSLLGDEQFF.

This CDR3 reads CASSQEGQRRTNEKLFF. The CDR3 coding sequence is TGCGCCAGCAGCCAAGAGGGACAGCGGAGGACTAATGAAAAACTGTTTTTT. This chain links TRBV4-3 with TRBJ1-4, with 7 bases aligning to TRBD1. The CDR3 totals 17 residues. Germline V gene data show CDR1 as LGHNA and CDR2 as YSLEER. The V segment lost 0 bases and the J segment 2 bases; nucleotides outside the gene matches: 6.

This clone occurred once. The chain recombines TRBV19 with TRBJ2-1; tentatively, D is TRBD2 (6 bases). Germline V gene data show CDR1 as LNHDA and CDR2 as SQIVND (reference sequence). This CDR3 region has 15 residues. V was cut by 6 bases and J by 5 bases, with 17 bases left in between. The CDR3: CASRIGGWEHNEQFF. DNA for the CDR3: TGTGCCAGTAGAATCGGGGGTTGGGAACACAATGAGCAGTTCTTC.

In this sample, this clone turned up a few times. The rearrangement joins TRBV7-8 to TRBJ2-4; D perhaps matches TRBD1 (6 bases). The CDR3 sequence is 14 residues long. The V gene's germline CDR1 is SGHVS and CDR2 FQNEAQ. Trimming removed 3 bases from V and 1 base from J, with 7 bases in between. CDR3 region: CASSFDRAKNIQYF. The CDR3, as DNA: TGTGCCAGCAGCTTTGACAGGGCCAAAAACATTCAGTACTTC.

Notes on this clone: Mismatch with germline at one junction end may stem from a read error. J is TRBJ1-5 and V is TRBV4-3; D unresolved. The CDR3 sequence is 13 residues long. Germline CDR1 and CDR2: LGHNA and YSLEER. CDR3 coding DNA: TGCGCCAGCAGCCAAGATAGCGATCAGCCCCAGCATTTT. Protein sequence: CASSQDSDQPQHF.

This chain links TRBV19 with TRBJ1-1, with TRBD1 matching 7 bases. CDR1 is LNHDA, CDR2 SQIVND, per germline (reference sequence). CDR3 length: 14 residues. Trimming removed 1 base from V and 5 bases from J; junction bases left unmatched: 4. The CDR3 protein is CASSIAAGGTEAFF. The DNA for the CDR3 is TGTGCCAGTAGTATAGCGGCAGGGGGGACTGAAGCTTTCTTT.

This chain uses TRBV27 with TRBJ2-1, with a tentative D call TRBD1 (7 bases). Germline CDR1 MNHEY, CDR2 SMNVEV (reference sequence). The CDR3 covers 15 residues. V was trimmed by 5 bases and J by 4 bases, leaving 15 bases between them. This CDR3 is CASSGNRGGYNEQFF. The CDR3 bases are TGTGCCAGCAGTGGGAACAGGGGAGGATACAATGAGCAGTTCTTC.

The genes are TRBV27 and TRBJ2-7, with TRBD1 identical over 7 bases. The CDR3 is made up of 14 amino acids. The germline gives CDR1 MNHEY, CDR2 SMNVEV (reference sequence). After removal of 6 bases from V and 1 base from J, the junction contained 6 bases not matched to a gene. The CDR3 spells CASRIGTASYEQYF. Here the CDR3 DNA reads TGTGCCAGCAGAATAGGGACAGCATCCTACGAGCAGTACTTC.

The chain employs TRBV7-2 and TRBJ2-7; the match to TRBD2 covers 8 bases. This CDR3 has 14 amino acids. Germline CDR1 is SGHTA and CDR2 is FQGNSA. The V gene end was trimmed by 4 bases and the J gene end by 0 bases; junction bases not matched to a gene: 2. The CDR3 here is CASSSAGGSYEQYF. CDR3 bases: TGTGCCAGCAGCTCTGCGGGAGGCTCCTACGAGCAGTACTTC.

The V call is TRBV28, the J call TRBJ2-7, with D possibly TRBD1 on 6 matching bases. Trimming took 6 bases from V and 0 from J, leaving 12 bases between them. Germline V CDR1 and CDR2: MDHEN, SYDVKM. The CDR3 has 14 residues. CDR3 sequence reads: CASRPNRVSYEQYF. Written as DNA, the CDR3 is TGTGCCAGCAGACCGAACAGGGTCTCCTACGAGCAGTACTTC.

The chain employs TRBV11-2 and TRBJ2-7; the D is unclear. This CDR3 has 15 residues. The V gene lost 2 bases and the J gene lost 4 bases, with 15 bases spanning the gap. CDR1 is SGHAT, CDR2 FQNNGV, per germline. CDR3 DNA sequence: TGTGCCAGCAGCTTAACCCCTACGAACGGTTACGAGCAGTACTTC. The encoded protein is CASSLTPTNGYEQYF.

V is TRBV18 and J is TRBJ1-1; 8 bases align to TRBD1. Looked up from germline, CDR1 is KGHSH and CDR2 is LQKENI. The CDR3 length is 16 residues. J was trimmed by 4 bases and V by 3 bases; bases with no gene match: 10. The CDR3 is CASSPDRASRGTEAFF. Here the CDR3 DNA reads TGTGCCAGCTCACCGGACAGGGCCTCCCGGGGCACTGAAGCTTTCTTT.

This chain uses TRBV19 with TRBJ1-2, with 8 bases matching TRBD1. Germline V CDR1 and CDR2: LNHDA, SQIVND (reference sequence). After removal of 6 bases from V and 4 bases from J, the junction contained 7 bases not matched to a gene. The CDR3 consists of 14 residues. CDR3 DNA: TGTGCCAGTAGCACGGACAGGGCAACCTATGGCTACACCTTC. Translation: CASSTDRATYGYTF.

This rearrangement joins TRBV6-6 to TRBJ1-5; maybe TRBD1 (6 bases). The V end lost 7 bases, the J end lost 9 bases, and 19 bases lay between the germline ends. The CDR3 has 14 residues. Germline V gives CDR1 MNHNY, CDR2 SVGAGI (reference sequence). DNA of the CDR3: TGTGCCAGCAACTCCCGGGACACACATCGGCCCCAGCATTTT. Encoded protein: CASNSRDTHRPQHF.

This clone has just a few counts. The V and J genes are TRBV30 and TRBJ1-5; D not resolved. Germline V gene sequence: CDR1 GTSNPN, CDR2 SVGIG (reference sequence). The CDR3 is made up of 13 amino acids. V was cut by 1 base and J by 4 bases, with 8 bases left in between. CDR3: CAWSGRENQPQHF. The CDR3 DNA follows: TGTGCCTGGAGTGGACGGGAAAATCAGCCCCAGCATTTT.

V is TRBV7-9 and J is TRBJ1-1, with a tentative D call TRBD1 (6 bases). The CDR3 totals 14 residues. The ends were cut back, 1 base at V and 7 bases at J, with 13 bases in the middle. Germline values: CDR1 SEHNR, CDR2 FQNEAQ (reference sequence). CDR3 protein: CASSLVGTRFEAFF. In nucleotides, the CDR3 is TGTGCCAGCAGCTTAGTTGGGACACGATTTGAAGCTTTCTTT.

CDR3 sequence reads: CASSLEGRNEQFF. CDR3 in DNA: TGTGCCAGCAGCCTTGAGGGTCGCAATGAGCAGTTCTTC. The chain is built from TRBV28 and TRBJ2-1; possible D gene TRBD2, 5 bases. The CDR3 has 13 residues. V was pared by 6 bases and J by 6 bases, with 12 bases between. From germline, CDR1 is MDHEN and CDR2 SYDVKM.

The V gene is TRBV7-8, the J gene TRBJ1-4, with D possibly matching TRBD1 (6 bases). Trimming left V 3 bases short and J 0 bases short, with 14 bases between. This CDR3 is built from 17 residues. The germline CDR1 and CDR2 sequences are SGHVS and FQNEAQ. In nucleotides, the CDR3 is TGTGCCAGCAGCTTTAGGGTCAGGGGATCAACTAATGAAAAACTGTTTTTT. This gives the protein CASSFRVRGSTNEKLFF.